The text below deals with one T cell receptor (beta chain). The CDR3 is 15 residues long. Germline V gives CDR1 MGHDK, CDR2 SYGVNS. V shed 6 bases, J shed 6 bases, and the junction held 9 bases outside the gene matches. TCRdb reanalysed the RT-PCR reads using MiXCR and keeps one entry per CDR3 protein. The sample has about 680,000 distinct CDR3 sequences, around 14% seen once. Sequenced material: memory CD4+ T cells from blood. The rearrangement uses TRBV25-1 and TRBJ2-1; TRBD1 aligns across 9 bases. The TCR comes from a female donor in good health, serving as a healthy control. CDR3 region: CASRPGQGRFNEQFF. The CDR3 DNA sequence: TGTGCCAGCAGGCCAGGACAGGGGAGGTTCAATGAGCAGTTCTTC.